This is a list of T cell receptor beta chains from one sample in a study of blood T cell repertoires in COVID-19. Libraries were prepared by immunoSEQ multiplex PCR; TCRdb keeps only in-frame clonotypes and omits some of them. The sample lists some 230,000 clones, about four fifths seen once, with around 3.1% in the top ten. What was sequenced was peripheral blood. All receptors come from a woman in her twenties or thirties who had recovered from COVID-19. Both conserved end residues are part of each CDR3. Fields, in order: V gene, D gene, clone size, J gene, CDR3 DNA, CDR3 protein. D genes are given only for firm matches. The size entry is marked missing in some rows and otherwise reads once, few, many or a size class.

v_gene: TRBV19
d_gene: NA
abundance: NA
j_gene: TRBJ2-4
CDR3nt: TGTGCCAGTACCCGCGGCCAGGGATCCAAAAACATTCAGTACTTC
CDR3aa: CASTRGQGSKNIQYF

v_gene: TRBV19
d_gene: TRBD1
abundance: NA
j_gene: TRBJ2-4
CDR3nt: TGTGCCAGTAGTATAGCTTCGACAGGGCCTCAGTACTTC
CDR3aa: CASSIASTGPQYF

v_gene: TRBV27
d_gene: TRBD1
abundance: NA
j_gene: TRBJ1-6
CDR3nt: TGTGCCAGCAGGCGGACAGGGGATAATTCACCCCTCCACTTT
CDR3aa: CASRRTGDNSPLHF

v_gene: TRBV7-9
d_gene: TRBD2
abundance: NA
j_gene: TRBJ2-1
CDR3nt: TGTGCCAGCTTGGACGGGACTAACTACAATGAGCAGTTCTTC
CDR3aa: CASLDGTNYNEQFF

v_gene: TRBV5-1
d_gene: NA
abundance: NA
j_gene: TRBJ1-1
CDR3nt: TGCGCCAGCAGCTTGCAGACTTCGAACACTGAAGCTTTCTTT
CDR3aa: CASSLQTSNTEAFF

v_gene: TRBV7-2
d_gene: TRBD2
abundance: NA
j_gene: TRBJ2-7
CDR3nt: TGTGCCAGCAGCCAAGGGGTGGCGGGAGACCGCGAGCAGTACTTC
CDR3aa: CASSQGVAGDREQYF

v_gene: TRBV18
d_gene: NA
abundance: NA
j_gene: TRBJ2-1
CDR3nt: TGTGCCAGCTCCTGGAGCGAGTTACAGTTCTTC
CDR3aa: CASSWSELQFF

v_gene: TRBV7-9
d_gene: NA
abundance: NA
j_gene: TRBJ2-7
CDR3nt: TGTGCCAGCAGCTTAGTCCTCTCGGGGGACGAGCAGTACTTC
CDR3aa: CASSLVLSGDEQYF

v_gene: TRBV19
d_gene: NA
abundance: NA
j_gene: TRBJ1-5
CDR3nt: TGTGCCAGTAGTATTCGACAGGCAGTAGGTCAGCCCCAGCATTTT
CDR3aa: CASSIRQAVGQPQHF

v_gene: TRBV11-2
d_gene: NA
abundance: NA
j_gene: TRBJ2-2
CDR3nt: TGTGCCAGCAGCTCACAGTACCGGGAGCTGTTTTTT
CDR3aa: CASSSQYRELFF

v_gene: TRBV27
d_gene: TRBD1
abundance: once
j_gene: TRBJ2-7
CDR3nt: TGTGCCAGCAGTTTGGCAGGGGGATTGTACGAGCAGTACTTC
CDR3aa: CASSLAGGLYEQYF

v_gene: TRBV5-4
d_gene: TRBD2
abundance: NA
j_gene: TRBJ2-1
CDR3nt: TGTGCCAGCAGCTTAAGAATAGCGGGAGCGGGTGAGCAGTTCTTC
CDR3aa: CASSLRIAGAGEQFF

v_gene: TRBV19
d_gene: TRBD1
abundance: NA
j_gene: TRBJ2-7
CDR3nt: TGTGCCAGTAATCCGGGACAGGGAATCTACGAGCAGTACTTC
CDR3aa: CASNPGQGIYEQYF

v_gene: TRBV11-2
d_gene: NA
abundance: few
j_gene: TRBJ1-5
CDR3nt: TGTGCCAGCAGCTCCTATGACACAGGTCGACATCAGCCCCAGCATTTT
CDR3aa: CASSSYDTGRHQPQHF

v_gene: TRBV27
d_gene: TRBD1
abundance: NA
j_gene: TRBJ1-6
CDR3nt: TGTGCCAGCAGTCCAGGACAGGGGAGATCACCCCTCCACTTT
CDR3aa: CASSPGQGRSPLHF

v_gene: TRBV28
d_gene: TRBD1
abundance: once
j_gene: TRBJ1-1
CDR3nt: TGTGCCAGCACCTGGGGGAACAGGGGTTTGGTAGCTGAAGCTTTCTTT
CDR3aa: CASTWGNRGLVAEAFF